This paragraph reports one TCR beta chain. Its target is unknown. After constant-region reverse-primer amplification, full-length variable regions underwent semi-nested PCR with Nested Universal Primer A. TCRdb processed the 5' RACE reads anew with MiXCR; each CDR3 protein has one entry. The data hold 8,500 to 13,000 distinct CDR3 sequences, with under 20% observed a single time. Cells sorted as Tregs were CD4+, CD25+ and CD127-/low. Study-wide points: Tumor-infiltrating Treg TCR alpha and beta sequences overlapped most with tumor naive CD4+ T cells, then blood naive. The TCR gene usage of tumor memory CD4+ T cells clustered together with blood and lymph node memory CD4+ cells and with lymph node naive CD4+ cells.

The germline V gene encodes CDR1 DFQATT and CDR2 SNEGSKA (reference sequence). The junction had 9 bases not matched to a gene; V was cut back by 3 bases and J by 10 bases. This CDR3 contains 14 residues. The TCR sequence derives from a female donor with breast cancer. The chain recombines TRBV20-1 with TRBJ1-6; TRBD1 aligns across 7 bases. The specimen sequenced was Tregs sorted from a lymph node. In DNA, the CDR3 is TGCAGTGCTAGGTGGAGGGGGCGGGAGTCACCCCTCCACTTT. Translation gives CSARWRGRESPLHF.